The 19 T cell receptor beta chains listed next were all sequenced from one sample in a study of long-term antiretroviral therapy in people with HIV. The assay used was immunoSEQ (version v3.0), run at survey level. Measured with immunoSEQ multiplex PCR; TCRdb has only the in-frame clones, and not every one. This table has 35,000 to 40,000 clones, roughly 80% appearing once. Sequences were derived from unsorted PBMCs, sampled 1.5 years after starting antiretroviral therapy. These receptors were collected from a man aged 18-30 years with HIV.

The CDR3 here is CASSLPPPGLPYEQYF. In DNA, the CDR3 is TGTGCCAGCAGCTTACCGCCCCCGGGACTTCCCTACGAGCAGTACTTC. This rearrangement joins TRBV11-3 to TRBJ2-7; perhaps TRBD2 as D (6 bases). The CDR3 is 16 amino acids. Germline values: CDR1 SGHNT, CDR2 YENEEA. The V end was cut by 2 bases, the J end by 2 bases, with 16 bases between.

The chain has TRBV4-3 and TRBJ2-3; TRBD1 is a possible D gene (6 bases). The V and J ends lost 1 base and 2 bases respectively, with 13 bases between them. The germline V gene encodes CDR1 LGHNA and CDR2 YSLEER. This CDR3 is built from 16 residues. Written as DNA, the CDR3 is TGCGCCAGCAGCCAAGGAGGGCAGGGGTTCACAGATACGCAGTATTTT. Residues: CASSQGGQGFTDTQYF.

This chain uses TRBV29-1 with TRBJ2-7; possibly TRBD1 or TRBD2 for D (5 bases each). The V gene's germline CDR1 is SQVTM and CDR2 ANQGSEA. Trimming removed 5 bases at V and 0 bases at J, with 14 bases between. CDR3 length: 14 amino acids. As DNA, the CDR3 is TGCAGCGTTTCAGGGTGGGAGAGCTCCTACGAGCAGTACTTC. Protein: CSVSGWESSYEQYF.

The chain combines TRBV5-1 with TRBJ2-7, with D maybe TRBD2 (5 bases). Germline assignment: CDR1 SGHRS and CDR2 YFSETQ. The CDR3 covers 13 residues. Trimming left V 3 bases short and J 3 bases short, with 10 bases between. The CDR3 sequence is CASSSRRSYEQYF. The CDR3 nucleotides are TGCGCCAGCAGCTCTCGGAGGAGCTACGAGCAGTACTTC.

The CDR3 protein is CASSFYRGEQYF. The CDR3 region has the DNA TGTGCCAGCAGTTTCTACAGGGGCGAGCAGTACTTC. The rearrangement uses TRBV28 and TRBJ2-7; 7 bases match TRBD1. Germline CDR1 MDHEN, CDR2 SYDVKM. This CDR3 comprises 12 residues. The trim removed 3 bases at V and 6 bases at J, leaving 2 bases unmatched.

V gene TRBV5-1 combines with J gene TRBJ2-7; TRBD2 matches at 9 bases. J was trimmed by 1 base and V by 3 bases; bases with no gene match: 5. This CDR3 comprises 15 residues. Germline CDR1 reads SGHRS; CDR2 reads YFSETQ. CDR3 amino acids: CASSSASGNSYEQYF. CDR3 nucleotides: TGCGCCAGCAGCTCAGCTAGCGGGAATTCCTACGAGCAGTACTTC.

The chain links TRBV28 to TRBJ1-5; TRBD1 matches at 8 bases. CDR1 and CDR2 (germline): MDHEN, SYDVKM. This CDR3 has 16 amino acids. The V segment lost 5 bases and the J segment 7 bases; nucleotides outside the gene matches: 13. CDR3 loop: CASSPHRSGGRQPQHF. DNA for the CDR3: TGTGCCAGCAGTCCCCATCGTTCAGGGGGCAGACAGCCCCAGCATTTT.

In this sample, this clone turned up a few times. This chain joins TRBV7-2 and TRBJ2-7, with D tentatively TRBD2 (5 bases). The CDR3 has 12 amino acids. Germline loops: CDR1 SGHTA, CDR2 FQGNSA. The germline V and J ends were trimmed by 5 bases and 6 bases, with 11 bases remaining between them. This CDR3 reads CASSTIGVEQYF. The CDR3 DNA sequence: TGTGCCAGCAGCACGATCGGGGTCGAGCAGTACTTC.

The rearrangement joins TRBV4-1 to TRBJ1-2, with TRBD1 as a possible D gene (6 bases). Germline CDR1 is MGHRA and CDR2 is YSYEKL. V was shortened by 0 bases and J by 4 bases, with 15 bases between the two germline ends. The CDR3 covers 16 residues. In DNA, the CDR3 is TGCGCCAGCAGCCAAGAGGGGAGGGGGGGCATCTATGGCTACACCTTC. This sequence encodes CASSQEGRGGIYGYTF.

The V and J genes are TRBV6-1 and TRBJ2-7; no reliable D call. In germline, CDR1 is MNHNS, CDR2 SASEGT. This CDR3 region has 12 residues. Trimming left V 0 bases short and J 2 bases short, with 2 bases between. The CDR3 region is CASSEATYEQYF. DNA for the CDR3: TGTGCCAGCAGTGAAGCTACCTACGAGCAGTACTTC.

V and J are TRBV7-9 and TRBJ2-7; 7 bases fit TRBD2. The CDR3 has 15 amino acids. Per the germline V gene, CDR1 is SEHNR and CDR2 is FQNEAQ (reference sequence). Trimming removed 6 bases from V and 7 bases from J; junction bases left unmatched: 15. The CDR3 sequence: CASSPSGGGTGEQYF. CDR3 nucleotide sequence: TGTGCCAGCAGTCCCTCGGGAGGCGGAACGGGGGAGCAGTACTTC.

The gene calls are TRBV11-3 and TRBJ2-1; 8 nucleotides match TRBD2. After removal of 5 bases from V and 7 bases from J, the junction contained 10 bases not matched to a gene. This CDR3 has 15 amino acids. CDR1 and CDR2 (germline): SGHNT, YENEEA. CDR3 protein: CASSLYAGGLNEQFF. CDR3 in DNA: TGTGCCAGCAGCCTTTACGCGGGAGGTCTGAATGAGCAGTTCTTC.

The V gene is TRBV14, the J gene TRBJ2-1; D is unresolved. V lost 1 base and J lost 7, with 11 bases in between. Germline V lookup: CDR1 SGHDN, CDR2 FVKESK. This CDR3 has 14 amino acids. CDR3 residues: CASSQGGPRNEQFF. CDR3 sequence (DNA): TGTGCCAGCAGCCAAGGTGGTCCACGGAATGAGCAGTTCTTC.

The chain has TRBV9 and TRBJ2-7; TRBD1 is a possible D gene (5 bases). V shed 3 bases and J shed 6 bases, with 16 bases lying between them. The CDR3 extends over 14 amino acids. Per germline, CDR1 SGDLS and CDR2 YYNGEE. This CDR3 reads CASSAVLGATEQYF. The CDR3, as DNA: TGTGCCAGCAGCGCCGTCCTTGGGGCCACCGAGCAGTACTTC.

In its sample, this clone was seen a few times. The gene calls are TRBV5-1 and TRBJ2-3; 7 bases fit TRBD1. The ends lost 0 bases at V and 4 bases at J; junction bases unmatched: 11. This CDR3 has 17 residues. Germline CDR1 reads SGHRS; CDR2 reads YFSETQ. CDR3 sequence (DNA): TGCGCCAGCAGCTTGGGTCACCGGGACAGCAAGTCAGATACGCAGTATTTT. As protein: CASSLGHRDSKSDTQYF.

This chain uses TRBV18 with TRBJ1-2; D is possibly TRBD1 (5 bases). The CDR3 contains 14 residues. V dropped 3 bases and J dropped 2 bases, with 10 bases sitting between them. In germline, CDR1 is KGHSH, CDR2 LQKENI. CDR3 loop: CASSPTTGNYGYTF. The CDR3 region has the DNA TGTGCCAGCTCACCTACAACAGGAAACTATGGCTACACCTTC.

This clone was recorded once. The chain links TRBV19 to TRBJ2-3; D is ambiguous. The CDR3 totals 13 residues. Germline lookup yields CDR1 LNHDA and CDR2 SQIVND (reference sequence). The V end was cut by 6 bases, the J end by 0 bases, with 7 bases between. The CDR3 sequence is CASSRSSTDTQYF. CDR3 DNA: TGTGCCAGTAGCAGAAGTAGCACAGATACGCAGTATTTT.

The chain uses TRBV6-4 and TRBJ1-1; D may be TRBD1 (6 bases). V shed 5 bases and J shed 10 bases, with 17 bases lying between them. CDR1 and CDR2 from the germline V gene are MRHNA and SNTAGT. This CDR3 has 13 residues. CDR3 DNA: TGTGCCAGCAGTCAAACCATACAGGGTAGAGCTTTCTTT. Translating gives CASSQTIQGRAFF.

The chain combines TRBV5-1 with TRBJ2-6; no definite D call. Germline V gene sequence: CDR1 SGHRS, CDR2 YFSETQ. Trimming pared 3 bases from V and 4 bases from J, leaving 8 bases between. CDR3 length: 14 amino acids. The CDR3 DNA reads as TGCGCCAGCAGCTCAGGCCAGGGGGCCAACGTCCTGACTTTC. This gives the protein CASSSGQGANVLTF.